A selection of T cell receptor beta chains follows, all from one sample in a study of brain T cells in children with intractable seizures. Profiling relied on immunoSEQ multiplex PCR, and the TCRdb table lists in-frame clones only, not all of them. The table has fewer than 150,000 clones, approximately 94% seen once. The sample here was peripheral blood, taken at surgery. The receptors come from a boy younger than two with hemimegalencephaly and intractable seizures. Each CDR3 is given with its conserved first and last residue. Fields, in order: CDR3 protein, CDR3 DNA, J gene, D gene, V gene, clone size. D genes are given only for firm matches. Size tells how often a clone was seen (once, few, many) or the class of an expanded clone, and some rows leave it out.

CASSQALTNQPQHF TGCGCCAGCAGCCAAGCCCTGACCAATCAGCCCCAGCATTTT TRBJ1-5 . TRBV4-3 .
CASSYSPWTANSPLHF TGTGCCAGCAGTTACTCACCTTGGACCGCGAATTCACCCCTCCACTTT TRBJ1-6 . TRBV6-6 .
CASSLGQGAYNEQFF TGTGCCAGCAGCTTGGGCCAGGGGGCCTACAATGAGCAGTTCTTC TRBJ2-1 TRBD1 TRBV5-4 .
CASSQDQGWDTEAFF TGTGCCAGCAGCCAAGATCAGGGGTGGGACACTGAAGCTTTCTTT TRBJ1-1 . TRBV3-1/TRBV3-2 few
CASSKRLAGGRETQYF TGTGCCAGCAGCAAGAGACTAGCGGGAGGTAGGGAGACCCAGTACTTC TRBJ2-5 TRBD2 TRBV7-2 .
CATSTGALYGYTF TGTGCCACCAGCACGGGGGCCTTGTATGGCTACACCTTC TRBJ1-2 . TRBV15 once
CASSLTGVEHYGYTF TGTGCCAGCAGCCTAACAGGGGTTGAGCACTATGGCTACACCTTC TRBJ1-2 TRBD1 TRBV28 .
CASSYNTGYGYTF TGTGCCAGCAGTTACAACACCGGCTATGGCTACACCTTC TRBJ1-2 . TRBV6-2/TRBV6-3 .
CASSALPQETQYF TGTGCCAGCAGCGCCCTACCCCAAGAGACCCAGTACTTC TRBJ2-5 . TRBV9 .
CASSHEPPDTGELFF TGTGCCAGCAGTCACGAACCCCCTGACACCGGGGAGCTGTTTTTT TRBJ2-2 . TRBV6-5 .
CASSPWGAYEQYF TGTGCCAGCAGTCCTTGGGGGGCCTACGAGCAGTACTTC TRBJ2-7 . TRBV12-3/TRBV12-4 .
CASSQVGSYNEQFF TGTGCCAGCAGCCAAGTGGGTTCCTACAATGAGCAGTTCTTC TRBJ2-1 . TRBV3-1/TRBV3-2 .
CASTPGQPSDTQYF TGTGCCAGCACCCCGGGACAGCCCTCGGATACGCAGTATTTT TRBJ2-3 TRBD1 TRBV5-6 .
CASSLTGGAETQYF TGTGCCAGCAGCTTGACAGGGGGCGCGGAGACCCAGTACTTC TRBJ2-5 TRBD1 TRBV13 .
CASSVSGNKGNTIYF TGTGCCAGCAGCGTTTCAGGAAACAAAGGAAACACCATATATTTT TRBJ1-3 . TRBV9 .
CASSKSTGVPYEQYF TGCGCCAGCAGCAAATCAACAGGGGTCCCCTACGAGCAGTACTTC TRBJ2-7 TRBD1 TRBV5-1 .
CASSRTGRGLLAKNIQYF TGTGCCAGCAGTCGGACAGGGCGGGGGCTACTAGCCAAAAACATTCAGTACTTC TRBJ2-4 . TRBV2 .
CASSLGREGQFF TGTGCCAGCAGCCTAGGTCGCGAGGGGCAGTTCTTC TRBJ2-1 . TRBV12-3/TRBV12-4 .
CASSKVGRDRVDEQYF TGTGCCAGCAGCAAAGTTGGTAGGGACAGGGTCGACGAGCAGTACTTC TRBJ2-7 . TRBV21-1 .
CASSYSGLAGEGQFF TGTGCCAGCAGTTACTCTGGGCTAGCGGGAGAAGGTCAGTTCTTC TRBJ2-1 TRBD2 TRBV6-5 .
CATRSANYGYTF TGTGCCACTCGGTCGGCTAACTATGGCTACACCTTC TRBJ1-2 . TRBV24-1 .
CASRRTQGFTEAFF TGTGCCAGCCGTCGAACCCAAGGGTTCACTGAAGCTTTCTTT TRBJ1-1 . TRBV28 .
CASSPNTGELFF TGTGCCAGCAGTCCTAACACCGGGGAGCTGTTTTTT TRBJ2-2 . TRBV27 .
CASSLGTVAGNTIYF TGTGCCAGCAGCCTGGGGACAGTGGCTGGAAACACCATATATTTT TRBJ1-3 TRBD1 TRBV3-1/TRBV3-2 .
CASSPGQDTDTQYF TGTGCCAGCAGTCCCGGACAGGACACAGATACGCAGTATTTT TRBJ2-3 TRBD1 TRBV28 .
CASSLPGQGNTEAFF TGTGCCAGCAGCTTGCCCGGACAGGGGAACACTGAAGCTTTCTTT TRBJ1-1 TRBD1 TRBV5-4 .
CASSRASGGYEQYF TGTGCCAGTAGTAGGGCTAGCGGTGGGTACGAGCAGTACTTC TRBJ2-7 TRBD2 TRBV19 few
CASSPGTPWPQHF TGTGCCAGCAGCCCCGGGACCCCTTGGCCCCAGCATTTT TRBJ1-5 . TRBV5-5 .
CASSESLAGLDEQYF TGTGCCAGCAGTGAATCCCTAGCGGGATTGGACGAGCAGTACTTC TRBJ2-7 TRBD2 TRBV6-1 .
CASSLTPGGTQYF TGTGCCAGCAGTTTAACGCCAGGGGGGACCCAGTACTTC TRBJ2-5 TRBD1 TRBV28 .
CASSLAGGSGEQYF TGCGCCAGCAGCTTAGCGGGAGGGAGCGGCGAGCAGTACTTC TRBJ2-7 TRBD2 TRBV5-1 once
CASSLQGYEQYF TGTGCCAGCAGTTTACAGGGTTACGAGCAGTACTTC TRBJ2-7 . TRBV28 .
CASSLLDRGHFYGYTF TGTGCCAGCAGTTTATTGGACAGGGGGCATTTCTATGGCTACACCTTC TRBJ1-2 TRBD1 TRBV28 .
CASSPFYGGDTSLRDTIYF TGTGCCAGCAGCCCCTTCTACGGGGGGGACACCTCTCTCCGGGACACCATATATTTT TRBJ1-3 . TRBV9 .
CASSYGTRETQYF TGTGCCAGCAGTTACGGGACTAGAGAGACCCAGTACTTC TRBJ2-5 TRBD2 TRBV6-2/TRBV6-3 .
CATSTGQSGDTQYF TGTGCCACCAGCACAGGGCAGAGCGGAGATACGCAGTATTTT TRBJ2-3 . TRBV15 .
CASSEFVWGGEQYF TGTGCCAGCAGTGAATTCGTTTGGGGAGGCGAGCAGTACTTC TRBJ2-7 . TRBV6-1 .
CASSGSGTTDTQYF TGCGCCAGCTCCGGTAGCGGGACCACAGATACGCAGTATTTT TRBJ2-3 TRBD2 TRBV5-1 .
CASSVGTASWGEQFF TGTGCCAGCAGCGTAGGGACGGCGAGTTGGGGTGAGCAGTTCTTC TRBJ2-1 . TRBV9 .
CASSFVRVTDHEQYF TGTGCCAGCAGTTTTGTCCGGGTCACCGACCACGAGCAGTACTTC TRBJ2-7 . TRBV28 .
CASSIWGNEQFF TGTGCCAGTAGTATTTGGGGTAATGAGCAGTTCTTC TRBJ2-1 . TRBV19 .
CASSVSIGAGNTIYF TGCGCCAGCAGCGTGAGCATTGGAGCTGGAAACACCATATATTTT TRBJ1-3 . TRBV5-1 .
CASTRKFLVHEQYF TGTGCCAGCACCCGAAAATTTCTGGTCCACGAGCAGTACTTC TRBJ2-7 . TRBV6-5 .
CASSFTGRDRRPSF TGTGCCAGCAGTTTCACCGGAAGGGACAGGCGGCCCTCCTTC TRBJ1-2 TRBD1 TRBV6-5 .
CASSIRAGGSEKLFF TGTGCCAGTAGTATAAGAGCGGGGGGGAGCGAAAAACTGTTTTTT TRBJ1-4 . TRBV19 .
CASSYSVGEGYEQYF TGTGCCAGCAGTTACTCAGTGGGAGAGGGATACGAGCAGTACTTC TRBJ2-7 . TRBV6-5 .
CASSATHWDNEQFF TGTGCCAGCAGCGCCACCCACTGGGACAATGAGCAGTTCTTC TRBJ2-1 . TRBV9 .
CASSLTTRGEQFF TGTGCCAGCAGCTTAACCACTAGGGGAGAGCAGTTCTTC TRBJ2-1 . TRBV7-3 .
CASSPSRGLYNQPQHF TGTGCCAGCAGCCCGAGTCGGGGGCTTTACAATCAGCCCCAGCATTTT TRBJ1-5 . TRBV9 .
CASSESPSQPQHF TGCGCCAGCAGTGAGTCGCCGAGTCAGCCCCAGCATTTT TRBJ1-5 . TRBV10-1 .
CASSSSSYEQYF TGTGCCAGCAGCTCAAGCTCCTACGAGCAGTACTTC TRBJ2-7 . TRBV11-3 .
CASSLDAGVDEQYF TGTGCCAGCAGTTTAGATGCGGGAGTCGACGAGCAGTACTTC TRBJ2-7 TRBD2 TRBV27 .
CASSRQGYGYTF TGTGCCAGCTCAAGACAGGGCTATGGCTACACCTTC TRBJ1-2 TRBD1 TRBV18 .
CASSHSYEQYF TGTGCCAGCAGCCACTCCTACGAGCAGTACTTC TRBJ2-7 . TRBV14 few